The 15 T cell receptor beta chains below were found in one sample sequenced in a study of preoperative IRX-2 immunotherapy in early breast cancer. Treatment noted: preoperative locoregional IRX-2 cytokine immunotherapy. The repertoire was sequenced with immunoSEQ multiplex PCR; TCRdb's copy has only in-frame clones and lacks some. The sample includes about 26,000 clones, nearly 90% of them seen just once. The sample here was taken from a patient treated with IRX-2 immunotherapy. The receptor set was obtained from a human donor with breast cancer.

J is TRBJ2-1 and V is TRBV6-5, with unresolved D. The CDR3 consists of 16 residues. CDR1 is MNHEY, CDR2 SVGAGI, per germline. The V end lost 0 bases, the J end lost 2 bases, and 11 bases lay between the germline ends. The CDR3 coding sequence is TGTGCCAGCAGTTACTCCCCCACTGAAACCTACAATGAGCAGTTCTTC. Protein: CASSYSPTETYNEQFF.

This clone was observed a few times. This sequence joins TRBV9 and TRBJ2-3; no definite D call. Trimming pared 1 base from V and 6 bases from J, leaving 12 bases between. CDR1 is SGDLS, CDR2 YYNGEE, per germline. The CDR3 runs 14 residues. The CDR3 loop is CASSVSYHWDTQYF. The CDR3 coding sequence is TGTGCCAGCAGCGTATCTTACCATTGGGATACGCAGTATTTT.

The V and J genes are TRBV5-4 and TRBJ2-5, with D tentatively TRBD2 (6 bases). CDR1 is SGHNT and CDR2 is YYREEE in the germline V gene (reference sequence). The CDR3 consists of 14 residues. V lost 2 bases to trimming and J lost 4 bases, with 12 bases between them. The CDR3 protein is CASSLKGGAETQYF. DNA of the CDR3: TGTGCCAGCAGCTTAAAAGGAGGGGCAGAGACCCAGTACTTC.

V usage is TRBV19 and J usage is TRBJ2-6; D uncertain. Per germline, CDR1 LNHDA and CDR2 SQIVND (reference sequence). V was clipped by 1 base and J by 2 bases, with 9 bases between them. The CDR3 totals 16 residues. The CDR3 loop reads CASSIAGAPGANVLTF. The CDR3 DNA sequence: TGTGCCAGTAGTATAGCAGGAGCTCCTGGGGCCAACGTCCTGACTTTC.

This clone was seen a handful of times. J is TRBJ2-5 and V is TRBV2; unclear D gene. This CDR3 comprises 11 residues. Germline V gene data show CDR1 as SNHLY and CDR2 as FYNNEI. The ends were cut back, 8 bases at V and 0 bases at J, with 4 bases in the middle. The CDR3 nucleotides read TGTGCCAGCGGGTACCAAGAGACCCAGTACTTC. This sequence encodes CASGYQETQYF.

This chain connects TRBV28 to TRBJ1-1; D is possibly TRBD1 (5 bases). Per germline, CDR1 MDHEN and CDR2 SYDVKM. This CDR3 is 14 amino acids long. V lost 6 bases, J lost 1 base, and 12 bases lay in between. The CDR3 bases are TGTGCCAGCAGGGTTGGTGGGACGAACACTGAAGCTTTCTTT. This encodes CASRVGGTNTEAFF.

The chain combines TRBV5-5 with TRBJ2-5; D possibly corresponds to TRBD1 (5 bases). Trimming removed 4 bases at V and 4 bases at J, with 14 bases between. In germline, CDR1 is SGHKS, CDR2 YYEKEE (reference sequence). The CDR3 extends over 14 amino acids. The CDR3 DNA follows: TGTGCCAGCAGCCCACAGGCTTCAGGAGAGACCCAGTACTTC. It specifies CASSPQASGETQYF.

This clone has only one observation. This chain joins TRBV10-3 and TRBJ1-3, with D unresolved. CDR3 length: 14 amino acids. Trimming left V 0 bases short and J 0 bases short, with 3 bases between. Germline V lookup: CDR1 ENHRY, CDR2 SYGVKD. CDR3 loop: CAISESNSGNTIYF. CDR3 DNA sequence: TGTGCCATCAGTGAGTCCAACTCTGGAAACACCATATATTTT.

Here the CDR3 reads CASNQVDSLPYEQYF. The DNA for the CDR3 is TGTGCCAGCAACCAAGTAGACAGCTTACCCTACGAGCAGTACTTC. The rearrangement joins TRBV5-5 to TRBJ2-7, with TRBD1 as a possible D gene (5 bases). V dropped 6 bases and J dropped 2 bases, with 18 bases sitting between them. CDR1 SGHKS and CDR2 YYEKEE come from the germline V gene (reference sequence). The CDR3 extends over 15 amino acids.

V usage is TRBV28 and J usage is TRBJ2-7; D gene unclear. CDR3 length: 14 residues. Deletions cut 1 base from V and 1 base from J, with 8 bases between. The germline gives CDR1 MDHEN, CDR2 SYDVKM. The CDR3 DNA follows: TGTGCCAGCAGTTTATACGACGGATCCTACGAGCAGTACTTC. It codes for CASSLYDGSYEQYF.

J is TRBJ2-7 and V is TRBV5-1, with D unresolved. V was shortened by 1 base and J by 4 bases, with 6 bases between the two germline ends. This CDR3 spans 12 amino acids. Germline CDR1 and CDR2: SGHRS and YFSETQ. The CDR3 DNA reads as TGCGCCAGCAGCTTGACACGATACGAGCAGTACTTC. Translation gives CASSLTRYEQYF.

The chain employs TRBV15 and TRBJ1-2; 7 bases fit TRBD1. The junction had 7 bases not matched to a gene; V was cut back by 3 bases and J by 3 bases. Germline CDR1 and CDR2: LNHNV and YYDKDF (reference sequence). The CDR3 contains 15 residues. The CDR3: CATSSHRGRDYGYTF. Written as DNA, the CDR3 is TGTGCCACCAGCAGCCACAGGGGAAGGGACTATGGCTACACCTTC.

The V gene is TRBV5-1, the J gene TRBJ2-5; 8 nucleotides agree with TRBD2. CDR3 size: 17 residues. CDR1 and CDR2 (germline): SGHRS, YFSETQ. V lost 3 bases to trimming and J lost 1 base; unmatched junction nucleotides: 11. The CDR3 DNA reads TGCGCCAGCAGCTCCCGGGGGGGCTCGATTGCCCAAGAGACCCAGTACTTC. This sequence encodes CASSSRGGSIAQETQYF.

This chain uses TRBV7-2 with TRBJ1-1; D gene uncertain. The CDR3 totals 14 residues. Deletions cut 4 bases from V and 1 base from J, with 10 bases between. Germline lookup yields CDR1 SGHTA and CDR2 FQGNSA. CDR3 nucleotides: TGTGCCAGCAGCTCGGGTGTATCGAACACTGAAGCTTTCTTT. Translation gives CASSSGVSNTEAFF.

The V call is TRBV7-9, the J call TRBJ2-3, with no clear D. V shed 0 bases and J shed 2 bases, with 9 bases lying between them. The germline V gene has CDR1 SEHNR and CDR2 FQNEAQ (reference sequence). The CDR3 has 15 residues. The chain's CDR3 is CASSLAHGYTDTQYF. The CDR3 DNA reads as TGTGCCAGCAGCTTAGCGCATGGTTACACAGATACGCAGTATTTT.